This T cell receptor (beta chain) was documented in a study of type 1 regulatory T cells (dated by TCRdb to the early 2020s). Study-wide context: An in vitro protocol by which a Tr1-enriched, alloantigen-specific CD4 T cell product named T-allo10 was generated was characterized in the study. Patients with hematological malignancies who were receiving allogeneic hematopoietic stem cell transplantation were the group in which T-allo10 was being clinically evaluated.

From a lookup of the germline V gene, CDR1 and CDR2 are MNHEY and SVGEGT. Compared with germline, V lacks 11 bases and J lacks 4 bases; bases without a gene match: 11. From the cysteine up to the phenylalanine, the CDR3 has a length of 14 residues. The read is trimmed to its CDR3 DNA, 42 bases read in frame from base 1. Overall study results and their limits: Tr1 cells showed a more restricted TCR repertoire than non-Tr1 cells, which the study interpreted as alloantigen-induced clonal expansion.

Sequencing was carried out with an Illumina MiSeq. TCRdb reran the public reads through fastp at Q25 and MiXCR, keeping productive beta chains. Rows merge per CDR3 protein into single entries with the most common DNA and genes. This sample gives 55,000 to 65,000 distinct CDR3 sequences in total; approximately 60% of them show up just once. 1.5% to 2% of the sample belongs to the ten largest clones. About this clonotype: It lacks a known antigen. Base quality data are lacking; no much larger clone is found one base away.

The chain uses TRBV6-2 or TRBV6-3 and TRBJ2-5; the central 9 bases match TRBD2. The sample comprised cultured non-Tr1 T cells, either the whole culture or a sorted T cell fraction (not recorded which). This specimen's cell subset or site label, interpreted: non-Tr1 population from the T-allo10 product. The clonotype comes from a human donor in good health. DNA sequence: TGTGCCCATAATGGGCCTAGCGGGATAGAGACCCAGTACTTC. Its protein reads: CAHNGPSGIETQYF.